One sample yielded the 15 T cell receptor beta chains listed below, sequenced in a study of metastatic and nonmetastatic thyroid tumors. Thyroid surgery had not been preceded by any treatment in any patient. TCRdb used MiXCR to call clones anew from the PCR reads. This table has just under 60,000 clones, about a sixth appearing once. The specimen sequenced was blood. These receptors originate from a male donor with papillary thyroid cancer or a benign thyroid nodule (not recorded which). Some clones in this sample may be carry-over from other donors' samples.

There are many counts of this clone. The chain links TRBV11-1 to TRBJ2-3; the match to TRBD2 covers 8 bases. V lost 6 bases, J lost 8 bases, and 10 bases stayed unmatched. Per the germline V gene, CDR1 is SGHAT and CDR2 is FQDESV (reference sequence). The CDR3 is 14 residues long. DNA of the CDR3: TGTGCCAGCAGAGGCGGGAGCGGGAGAGGTACGCAGTATTTT. The encoded protein is CASRGGSGRGTQYF.

In this sample, this clone turned up many times. One base away lies a much larger clone, so this may be a sequencing read error. Other DNA sequences in this specimen translate into the identical CDR3. The V gene is TRBV10-3, the J gene TRBJ1-2, with D maybe TRBD1 (5 bases). V was shortened by 6 bases and J by 8 bases, with 13 bases between the two germline ends. CDR3 size: 12 residues. Germline V gives CDR1 ENHRY, CDR2 SYGVKD. CDR3 loop: CAISGGSAGYTF. For the CDR3, the DNA is TGTGCCATCAGCGGGGGATCGGCAGGCTACACCTTC.

This clone was detected many times. A much larger clonotype is one base distant, so this may be a read error. This specimen includes other DNA sequences encoding the same CDR3. The gene calls are TRBV19 and TRBJ2-7; tentative D call: TRBD2 (5 bases). The CDR3 sequence is 13 residues long. Germline CDR1 is LNHDA and CDR2 is SQIVND (reference sequence). DNA for the CDR3: TGCGCCAGTAGCGAGGACGGTACCTACGAGCAGTACTTC. Its translation: CASSEDGTYEQYF.

About this clone itself: A single base separates this from a much larger clone, so it may be a read error. The V call is TRBV7-9, the J call TRBJ1-1; perhaps TRBD1 as D (6 bases). V lost 6 bases and J lost 2, with 13 bases in between. This CDR3 comprises 14 residues. Germline loops: CDR1 SEHNR, CDR2 FQNEAQ (reference sequence). The CDR3 sequence: CASRLTQGNTEAFF. In nucleotides, the CDR3 is TGTGCCAGCAGATTAACACAGGGTAACACTGAAGCTTTCTTT.

In this sample, this clone turned up many times. This chain links TRBV27 with TRBJ1-2; 7 bases are a match to TRBD1. Germline V CDR1 and CDR2: MNHEY, SMNVEV (reference sequence). The CDR3 extends over 13 amino acids. Trimming cost V 4 bases and J 5 bases; bases outside gene matches: 4. This chain's CDR3 is CASSSDRIYGYTF. The CDR3 bases are TGTGCCAGCAGTTCGGACAGGATATATGGCTACACCTTC.

Many counts were recorded for this clone. The chain has TRBV4-3 and TRBJ2-1; D is unresolved. The CDR3 runs to 15 residues. With 4 bases removed from V and 2 bases from J, the gap between germline ends came to 12 bases. Per the germline V gene, CDR1 is LGHNA and CDR2 is YSLEER. The CDR3 is CASSPQVEAYNEQFF. CDR3 nucleotide sequence: TGCGCCAGCAGCCCCCAGGTAGAGGCCTACAATGAGCAGTTCTTC.

This clone was seen ten or more times. This rearrangement joins TRBV20-1 to TRBJ1-1; 8 nucleotides align to TRBD1. V shed 5 bases, J shed 3 bases, and the junction held 8 bases outside the gene matches. The CDR3 covers 14 residues. Germline CDR1 reads DFQATT; CDR2 reads SNEGSKA (reference sequence). The CDR3 nucleotides are TGCAGTGCTGGGGGAGACAGGGGTGACACTGAAGCTTTCTTT. Protein sequence: CSAGGDRGDTEAFF.

Worth noting for this clone: A read error may explain this, as a much larger clone is one base away. Other DNA sequences in the sample encode the same CDR3. This sequence joins TRBV5-6 and TRBJ2-3; tentatively, D is TRBD1 (5 bases). The V end was cut by 5 bases, the J end by 7 bases, with 17 bases between. CDR3 length equals 14 residues. Germline V gene sequence: CDR1 SGHDT, CDR2 YYEEEE. CDR3 amino acids: CASSWDRGTNTQYF. Here the CDR3 DNA reads TGTGCCAGCAGTTGGGATAGGGGAACCAATACGCAGTATTTT.

This clone was found many times. The chain employs TRBV19 and TRBJ1-1, with D possibly being TRBD1 (6 bases). Germline V gene sequence: CDR1 LNHDA, CDR2 SQIVND (reference sequence). V was shortened by 10 bases and J by 0 bases, with 15 bases between the two germline ends. The CDR3 runs to 14 residues. Written as DNA, the CDR3 is TGTGCCACTTCAATCGGACAGTTGAACACTGAAGCTTTCTTT. As protein: CATSIGQLNTEAFF.

This clone appeared many times. The chain joins TRBV20-1 to TRBJ2-2; no reliable D call. Germline lookup yields CDR1 DFQATT and CDR2 SNEGSKA (reference sequence). CDR3 length: 16 residues. The V end lost 3 bases, the J end lost 1 base, and 15 bases lay between the germline ends. The CDR3 is CSASPRTPVNTGELFF. DNA of the CDR3: TGCAGTGCTAGCCCCCGAACCCCAGTGAACACCGGGGAGCTGTTTTTT.

In this sample, this clone turned up many times. The chain uses TRBV7-6 and TRBJ1-6; D gene unclear. There are 13 residues in the CDR3. The ends were cut back, 4 bases at V and 6 bases at J, with 7 bases in the middle. Germline CDR1 reads SGHVS; CDR2 reads FNYEAQ. CDR3 amino acids: CASSSSLNSPLHF. For the CDR3, the DNA is TGTGCCAGCAGCTCGTCGCTTAATTCACCCCTCCACTTT.

Many counts were recorded for this clone. The V call is TRBV12-5, the J call TRBJ1-2, with a weak D call TRBD1 (5 bases). The CDR3 runs to 15 residues. CDR1 and CDR2 from the germline V gene are LGHNT and FRNRAP. The ends were cut back, 5 bases at V and 4 bases at J, with 17 bases in the middle. CDR3 DNA sequence: TGTGCTAGTGGTCTCTCTCGGGGCGCGATCTATGGCTACACCTTC. This codes for CASGLSRGAIYGYTF.

A remark on this clone: Since a much larger clone is just one base distant, this may be a read error. The sample has other DNA sequences that encode this CDR3 too. The genes are TRBV5-1 and TRBJ1-2; D uncertain. Germline assignment: CDR1 SGHRS and CDR2 YFSETQ. Trimming took off 0 bases at V and 6 bases at J, with 9 bases between the two ends. The CDR3 sequence is 13 residues long. CDR3 DNA: TGCGCCAGCAGCTTGGCGGCCGTAAATGGCTACACCTTC. It yields the protein CASSLAAVNGYTF.

This clone was counted ten times or more. The genes are TRBV5-1 and TRBJ2-5, with TRBD2 matching 7 bases. The CDR3 totals 15 residues. Trimming at V came to 3 bases and at J to 5 bases, leaving 10 bases not matched to a gene. The germline gives CDR1 SGHRS, CDR2 YFSETQ. This chain's CDR3 is CASSSNPVGGETQYF. The CDR3 DNA reads TGCGCCAGCAGCTCAAACCCCGTGGGGGGGGAGACCCAGTACTTC.

This clone was seen ten or more times. CDR3 sequence: CASSHSPTGAEVAKNIQYF. The DNA for the CDR3 is TGTGCCAGCAGTCACAGTCCGACAGGGGCCGAAGTGGCCAAAAACATTCAGTACTTC. This rearrangement joins TRBV6-6 to TRBJ2-4, with TRBD1 matching 8 bases. Germline V gene lookup returns CDR1 MNHNY and CDR2 SVGAGI (reference sequence). Losses at the gene ends were 5 bases for V and 1 base for J; bases not matched to a gene: 16. This CDR3 is 19 amino acids long.